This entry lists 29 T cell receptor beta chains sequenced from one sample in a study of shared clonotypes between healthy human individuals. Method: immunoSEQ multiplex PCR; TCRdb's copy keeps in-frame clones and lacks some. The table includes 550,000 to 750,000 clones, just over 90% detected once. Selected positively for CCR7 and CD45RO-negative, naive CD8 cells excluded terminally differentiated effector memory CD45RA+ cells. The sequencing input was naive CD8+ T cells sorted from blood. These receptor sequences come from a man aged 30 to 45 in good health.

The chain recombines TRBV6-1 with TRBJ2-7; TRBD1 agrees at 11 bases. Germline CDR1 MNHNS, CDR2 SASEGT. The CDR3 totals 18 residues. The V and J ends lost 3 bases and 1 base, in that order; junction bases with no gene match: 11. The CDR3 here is CASSDRRTGGVGSYEQYF. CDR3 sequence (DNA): TGTGCCAGCAGTGACCGAAGGACAGGGGGCGTTGGTTCCTACGAGCAGTACTTC.

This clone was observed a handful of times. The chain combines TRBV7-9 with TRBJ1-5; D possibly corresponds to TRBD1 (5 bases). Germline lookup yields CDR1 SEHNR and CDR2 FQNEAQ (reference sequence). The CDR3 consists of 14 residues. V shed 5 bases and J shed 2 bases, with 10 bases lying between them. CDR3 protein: CASSIGTGNQPQHF. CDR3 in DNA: TGTGCCAGCAGCATAGGGACCGGCAATCAGCCCCAGCATTTT.

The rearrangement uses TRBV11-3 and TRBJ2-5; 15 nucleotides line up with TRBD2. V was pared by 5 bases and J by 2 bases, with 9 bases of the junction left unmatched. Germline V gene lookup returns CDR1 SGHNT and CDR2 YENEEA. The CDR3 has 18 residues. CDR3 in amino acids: CASSPGTSGRFGQETQYF. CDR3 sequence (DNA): TGTGCCAGCAGCCCTGGGACTAGCGGGAGGTTCGGGCAAGAGACCCAGTACTTC.

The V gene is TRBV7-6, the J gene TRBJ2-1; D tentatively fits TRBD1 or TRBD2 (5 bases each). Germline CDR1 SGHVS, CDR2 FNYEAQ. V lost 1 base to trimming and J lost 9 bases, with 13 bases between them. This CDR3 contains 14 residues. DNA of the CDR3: TGTGCCAGCAGCTTAGGGGGCGGGCCGGGTGAGCAGTTCTTC. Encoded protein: CASSLGGGPGEQFF.

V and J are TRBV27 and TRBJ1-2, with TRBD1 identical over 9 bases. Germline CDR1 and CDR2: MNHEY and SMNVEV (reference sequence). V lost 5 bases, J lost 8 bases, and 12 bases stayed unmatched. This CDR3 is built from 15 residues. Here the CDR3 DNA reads TGTGCCAGCAGTGCCGGGACAGGGTCTCTTCGGGGCTACACCTTC. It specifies CASSAGTGSLRGYTF.

CDR3 sequence (DNA): TGTGCCACCAGCAGAGATCTTACAGACAATCAGCCCCAGCATTTT. It yields the protein CATSRDLTDNQPQHF. The rearrangement links TRBV15 to TRBJ1-5; D gene unclear. The germline gives CDR1 LNHNV, CDR2 YYDKDF (reference sequence). The V end was cut by 0 bases, the J end by 3 bases, with 9 bases between. The CDR3 contains 15 residues.

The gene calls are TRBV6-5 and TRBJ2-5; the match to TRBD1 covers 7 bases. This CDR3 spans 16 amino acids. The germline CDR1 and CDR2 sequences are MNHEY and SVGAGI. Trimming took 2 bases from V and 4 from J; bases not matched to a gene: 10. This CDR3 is CASSYDGTEVRETQYF. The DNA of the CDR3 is TGTGCCAGCAGTTACGACGGGACAGAGGTGCGAGAGACCCAGTACTTC.

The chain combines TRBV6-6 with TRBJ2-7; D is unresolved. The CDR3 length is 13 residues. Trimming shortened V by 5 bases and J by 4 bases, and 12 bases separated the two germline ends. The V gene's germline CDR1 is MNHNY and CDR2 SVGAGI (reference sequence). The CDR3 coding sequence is TGTGCCAGCAGTCCAGGACCAGATTACGAGCAGTACTTC. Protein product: CASSPGPDYEQYF.

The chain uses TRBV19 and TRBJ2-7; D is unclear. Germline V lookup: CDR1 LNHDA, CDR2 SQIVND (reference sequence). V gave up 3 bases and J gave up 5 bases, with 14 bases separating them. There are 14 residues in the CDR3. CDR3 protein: CASSISASSNEQYF. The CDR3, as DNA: TGTGCCAGTAGTATTTCGGCGAGTTCCAACGAGCAGTACTTC.

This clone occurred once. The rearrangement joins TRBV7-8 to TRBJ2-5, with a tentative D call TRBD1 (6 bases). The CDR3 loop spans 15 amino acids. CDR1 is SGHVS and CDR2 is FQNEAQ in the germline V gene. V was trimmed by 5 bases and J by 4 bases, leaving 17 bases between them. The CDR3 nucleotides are TGTGCCAGCAGCCCAGGGGTCGGCAGGGTAGAGACCCAGTACTTC. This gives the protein CASSPGVGRVETQYF.

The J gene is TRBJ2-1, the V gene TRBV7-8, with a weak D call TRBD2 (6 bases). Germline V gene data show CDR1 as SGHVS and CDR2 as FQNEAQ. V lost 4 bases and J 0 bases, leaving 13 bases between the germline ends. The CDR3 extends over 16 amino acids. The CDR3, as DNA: TGTGCCAGCAGCTCCGATACCGGGAGCTCCTACAATGAGCAGTTCTTC. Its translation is CASSSDTGSSYNEQFF.

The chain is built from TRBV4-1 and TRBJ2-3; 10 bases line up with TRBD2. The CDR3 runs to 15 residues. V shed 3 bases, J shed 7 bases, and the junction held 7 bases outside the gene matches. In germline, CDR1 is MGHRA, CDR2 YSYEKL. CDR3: CASSQLGLATNTQYF. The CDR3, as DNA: TGCGCCAGCAGCCAGTTGGGACTAGCGACTAATACGCAGTATTTT.

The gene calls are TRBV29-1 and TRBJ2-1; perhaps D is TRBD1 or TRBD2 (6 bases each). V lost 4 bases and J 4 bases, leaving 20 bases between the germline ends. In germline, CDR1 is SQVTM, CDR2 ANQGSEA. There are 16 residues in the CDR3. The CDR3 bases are TGCAGCGTTGTCGGGGGCCCTAGGTTGACATACAATGAGCAGTTCTTC. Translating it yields CSVVGGPRLTYNEQFF.

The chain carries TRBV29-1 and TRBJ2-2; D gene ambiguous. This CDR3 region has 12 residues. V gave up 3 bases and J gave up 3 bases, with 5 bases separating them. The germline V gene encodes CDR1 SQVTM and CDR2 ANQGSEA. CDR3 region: CSVDRDTGELFF. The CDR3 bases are TGCAGCGTTGACCGGGACACCGGGGAGCTGTTTTTT.

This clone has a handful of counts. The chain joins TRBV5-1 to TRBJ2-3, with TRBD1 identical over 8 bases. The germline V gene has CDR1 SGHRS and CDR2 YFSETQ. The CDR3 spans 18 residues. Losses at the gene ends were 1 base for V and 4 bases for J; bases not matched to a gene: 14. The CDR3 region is CASSLLPQQGGAADTQYF. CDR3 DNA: TGCGCCAGCAGCTTGCTCCCCCAACAGGGGGGAGCGGCAGATACGCAGTATTTT.

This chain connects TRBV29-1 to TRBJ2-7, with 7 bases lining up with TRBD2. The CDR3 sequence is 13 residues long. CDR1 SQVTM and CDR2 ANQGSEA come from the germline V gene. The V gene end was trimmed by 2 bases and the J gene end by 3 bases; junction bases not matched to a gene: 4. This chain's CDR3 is CSVELADYYEQYF. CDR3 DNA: TGCAGCGTTGAACTAGCGGACTACTACGAGCAGTACTTC.

The CDR3, as DNA: TGCGCCAGCATTGGGGGGAGTACTGAAGCTTTCTTT. Its protein is CASIGGSTEAFF. The chain combines TRBV10-2 with TRBJ1-1; D is perhaps TRBD1 (5 bases). The V end lost 7 bases, the J end lost 5 bases, and 11 bases lay between the germline ends. The CDR3 covers 12 residues. The germline V gene encodes CDR1 WSHSY and CDR2 SAAADI.

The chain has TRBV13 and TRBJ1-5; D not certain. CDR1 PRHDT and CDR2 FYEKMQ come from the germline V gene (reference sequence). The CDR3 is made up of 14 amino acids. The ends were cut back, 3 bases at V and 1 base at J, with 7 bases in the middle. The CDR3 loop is CASSLKGSNQPQHF. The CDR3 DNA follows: TGTGCCAGCAGCTTGAAAGGGAGCAATCAGCCCCAGCATTTT.

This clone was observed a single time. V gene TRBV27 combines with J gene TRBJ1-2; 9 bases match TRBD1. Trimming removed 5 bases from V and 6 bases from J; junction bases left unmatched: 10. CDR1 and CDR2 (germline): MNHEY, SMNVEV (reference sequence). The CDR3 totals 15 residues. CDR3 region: CASSPRDRAYDGYTF. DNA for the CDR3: TGTGCCAGCAGTCCCCGGGACAGGGCATACGATGGCTACACCTTC.

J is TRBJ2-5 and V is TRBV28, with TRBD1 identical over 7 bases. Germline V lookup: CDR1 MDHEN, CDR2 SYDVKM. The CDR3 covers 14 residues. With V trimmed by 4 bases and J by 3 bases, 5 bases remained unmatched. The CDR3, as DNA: TGTGCCAGCAGTTCGACAGGGCGGGAAGAGACCCAGTACTTC. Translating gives CASSSTGREETQYF.

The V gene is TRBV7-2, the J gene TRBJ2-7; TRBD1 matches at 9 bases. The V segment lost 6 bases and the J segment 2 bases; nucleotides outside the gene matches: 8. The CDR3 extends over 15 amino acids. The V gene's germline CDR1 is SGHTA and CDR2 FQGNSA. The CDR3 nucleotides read TGTGCCAGCAGAGAGCTCGGGACAGGGACCTACGAGCAGTACTTC. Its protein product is CASRELGTGTYEQYF.

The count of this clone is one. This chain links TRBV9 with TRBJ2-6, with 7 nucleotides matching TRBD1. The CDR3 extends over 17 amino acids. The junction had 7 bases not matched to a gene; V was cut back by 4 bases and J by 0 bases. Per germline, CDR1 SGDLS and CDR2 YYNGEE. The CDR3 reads CASSPRTGFSGANVLTF. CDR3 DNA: TGTGCCAGCAGCCCACGGACAGGTTTCTCTGGGGCCAACGTCCTGACTTTC.

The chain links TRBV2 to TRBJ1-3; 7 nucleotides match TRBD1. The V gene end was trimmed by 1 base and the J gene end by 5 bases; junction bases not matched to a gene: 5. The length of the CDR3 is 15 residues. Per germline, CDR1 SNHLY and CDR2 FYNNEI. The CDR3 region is CASSEGYRGRNTIYF. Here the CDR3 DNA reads TGTGCCAGCAGTGAAGGGTACAGGGGTAGAAACACCATATATTTT.

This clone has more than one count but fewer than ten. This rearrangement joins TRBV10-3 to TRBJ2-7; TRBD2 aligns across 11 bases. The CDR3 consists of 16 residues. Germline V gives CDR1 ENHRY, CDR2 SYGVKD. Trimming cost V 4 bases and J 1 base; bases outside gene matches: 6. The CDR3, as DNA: TGTGCCATCAGTGGTGGGAGACTAGCGGGATCCTACGAGCAGTACTTC. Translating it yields CAISGGRLAGSYEQYF.

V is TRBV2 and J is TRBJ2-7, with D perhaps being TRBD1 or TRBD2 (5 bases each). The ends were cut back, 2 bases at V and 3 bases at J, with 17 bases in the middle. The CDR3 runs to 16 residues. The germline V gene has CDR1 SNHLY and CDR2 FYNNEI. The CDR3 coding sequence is TGTGCCAGCAGTGAAAAGAGGGACCGAACCGACTACGAGCAGTACTTC. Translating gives CASSEKRDRTDYEQYF.

CDR3 protein: CASRTGTGGQLDNEQFF. The CDR3 bases are TGTGCCAGTAGAACTGGGACAGGGGGCCAGTTGGACAATGAGCAGTTCTTC. The V call is TRBV19, the J call TRBJ2-1, with 12 bases matching TRBD1. Germline CDR1 is LNHDA and CDR2 is SQIVND (reference sequence). Losses at the gene ends were 6 bases for V and 5 bases for J; bases not matched to a gene: 11. CDR3 length: 17 residues.

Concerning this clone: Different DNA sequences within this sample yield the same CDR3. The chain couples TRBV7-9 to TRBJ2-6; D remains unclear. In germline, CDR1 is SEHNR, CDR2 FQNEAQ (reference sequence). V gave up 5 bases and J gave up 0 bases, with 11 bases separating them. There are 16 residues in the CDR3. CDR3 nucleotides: TGTGCCAGCAGCCCACCGGCGGTCTCTGGGGCCAACGTCCTGACTTTC. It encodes CASSPPAVSGANVLTF. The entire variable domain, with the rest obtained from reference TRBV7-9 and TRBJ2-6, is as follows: DTGVSQNPRHKITKRGQNVTFRCDPISEHNRLYWYRQTLGQGPEFLTYFQNEAQLEKSRLLSDRFSAERPKGSFSTLEIQRTEQGDSAMYLCASSPPAVSGANVLTFGAGSRLTVL.

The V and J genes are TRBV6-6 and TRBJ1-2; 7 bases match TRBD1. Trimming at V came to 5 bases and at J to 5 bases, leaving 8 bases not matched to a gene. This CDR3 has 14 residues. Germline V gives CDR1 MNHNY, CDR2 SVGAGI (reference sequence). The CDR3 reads CASSHTGTVYGYTF. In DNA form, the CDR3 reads TGTGCCAGCAGTCACACCGGGACAGTATATGGCTACACCTTC.

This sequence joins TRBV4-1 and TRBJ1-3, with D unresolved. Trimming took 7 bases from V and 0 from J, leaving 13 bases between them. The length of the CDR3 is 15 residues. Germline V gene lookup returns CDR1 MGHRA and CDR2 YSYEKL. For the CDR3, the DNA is TGCGCCAGCACCGGGCGGTGGAGCTCTGGAAACACCATATATTTT. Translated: CASTGRWSSGNTIYF.